The 18 T cell receptor beta chains below come from one sample, sequenced in a study of cytotoxic CD8 clonotypes in ibrutinib-treated CLL. The assay was immunoSEQ multiplex PCR, and TCRdb's table has in-frame clones only and misses some. The sample lists some 50,000 clones, roughly 50% occurring once. The material sequenced was PBMCs, taken after 24 months of ibrutinib treatment. These receptors originate from a human donor with chronic lymphocytic leukemia.

The rearrangement uses TRBV6-5 and TRBJ1-2; D not resolved. The CDR3 loop spans 13 amino acids. Trimming removed 6 bases at V and 7 bases at J, with 15 bases between. The germline V gene encodes CDR1 MNHEY and CDR2 SVGAGI. The CDR3 DNA reads as TGTGCCAGCAGCGAAAGGAAAGGCGGTGGCTACACCTTC. It translates to CASSERKGGGYTF.

CDR3 nucleotide sequence: TGTGCCAGCAGCCAAGCGACAGGGGGACACACTGAAGCTTTCTTT. It is translated as CASSQATGGHTEAFF. This rearrangement joins TRBV5-4 to TRBJ1-1; 9 bases are a match to TRBD1. After removal of 4 bases from V and 3 bases from J, the junction contained 7 bases not matched to a gene. This CDR3 is 15 amino acids long. Germline V lookup: CDR1 SGHNT, CDR2 YYREEE (reference sequence).

The chain couples TRBV5-1 to TRBJ2-3; the D is unclear. The ends were cut back, 2 bases at V and 2 bases at J, with 9 bases in the middle. The V gene's germline CDR1 is SGHRS and CDR2 YFSETQ. CDR3 length equals 14 residues. CDR3 nucleotide sequence: TGCGCCAGCAGCTTAACAGTAGACACAGATACGCAGTATTTT. Amino acids: CASSLTVDTDTQYF.

The chain couples TRBV4-2 to TRBJ2-2; unclear D gene. V lost 4 bases and J lost 5, with 14 bases in between. In germline, CDR1 is LGHNA, CDR2 YNFKEQ. CDR3 size: 15 residues. The chain's CDR3 is CASSLVRFQTGELFF. CDR3 bases: TGTGCCAGCAGCCTTGTCCGTTTTCAGACCGGGGAGCTGTTTTTT.

The chain has TRBV6-4 and TRBJ2-7; tentatively, D is TRBD2 (5 bases). Germline assignment: CDR1 MRHNA and CDR2 SNTAGT. The CDR3 extends over 17 amino acids. Trimming stripped 4 bases from V and 4 bases from J, with 23 bases between. CDR3 sequence reads: CASSVREGHPLDYEQYF. DNA for the CDR3: TGTGCCAGCAGTGTGAGAGAGGGCCATCCTTTGGATTACGAGCAGTACTTC.

The V gene is TRBV5-4, the J gene TRBJ1-1; 8 bases fit TRBD1. Losses at the gene ends were 5 bases for V and 4 bases for J; bases not matched to a gene: 4. Germline lookup yields CDR1 SGHNT and CDR2 YYREEE (reference sequence). This CDR3 is 13 amino acids long. The DNA of the CDR3 is TGTGCCAGCAGTTATACAGGGGGCACTGAAGCTTTCTTT. Its translation: CASSYTGGTEAFF.

V gene TRBV28 combines with J gene TRBJ1-6; D not resolved. CDR3 length equals 16 residues. Trimming shortened V by 8 bases and J by 0 bases, and 14 bases separated the two germline ends. Germline CDR1 reads MDHEN; CDR2 reads SYDVKM. The CDR3 nucleotides are TGTGCCAGCGTGTTCGGGCTTCCCTCCTATAATTCACCCCTCCACTTT. Its translation is CASVFGLPSYNSPLHF.

The chain combines TRBV19 with TRBJ2-3; the match to TRBD1 covers 7 bases. The CDR3 has 14 residues. The trim removed 6 bases at V and 0 bases at J, leaving 3 bases unmatched. Germline CDR1 and CDR2: LNHDA and SQIVND (reference sequence). DNA for the CDR3: TGTGCCAGTAGCGACAGGGTCAGCACAGATACGCAGTATTTT. It codes for CASSDRVSTDTQYF.

V and J are TRBV7-2 and TRBJ1-6; 7 bases agree with TRBD1. CDR3 size: 18 residues. Germline V gives CDR1 SGHTA, CDR2 FQGNSA. The ends lost 5 bases at V and 4 bases at J; junction bases unmatched: 14. CDR3 nucleotide sequence: TGTGCCAGCAGCCCGCGCTTAAGCACAGGGGAATATAATTCACCCCTCCACTTT. As protein: CASSPRLSTGEYNSPLHF.

This clone occurred a few times. J is TRBJ1-2 and V is TRBV7-9, with D uncertain. The CDR3 consists of 13 residues. V lost 2 bases to trimming and J lost 4 bases, with 8 bases between them. CDR1 and CDR2 from the germline V gene are SEHNR and FQNEAQ (reference sequence). CDR3 sequence (DNA): TGTGCCAGCAGCTTACGGGGAAGCTATGGCTACACCTTC. Its protein product is CASSLRGSYGYTF.

This clone was seen many times. CDR3 nucleotides: TGTGCCAGCAGTGAAGCAGGCAGGGATCAGCCCCAGCATTTT. This encodes CASSEAGRDQPQHF. This chain connects TRBV6-1 to TRBJ1-5; the D gene is possibly TRBD1 (5 bases). V was clipped by 0 bases and J by 5 bases, with 8 bases between them. The CDR3 has 14 residues. Germline CDR1 and CDR2: MNHNS and SASEGT.

The DNA of the CDR3 is TGTGCCAGCAGGGATGACAGGGGGGCCTACGAGCAGTACTTC. Its translation is CASRDDRGAYEQYF. The rearrangement uses TRBV6-6 and TRBJ2-7; 9 bases align to TRBD1. The CDR3 has 14 amino acids. Germline V CDR1 and CDR2: MNHNY, SVGAGI (reference sequence). With V trimmed by 6 bases and J by 2 bases, 5 bases remained unmatched.

V usage is TRBV7-8 and J usage is TRBJ2-3; TRBD1 matches at 8 bases. Unmatched junction bases numbered 1, after V lost 1 base and J lost 4 bases. CDR3 size: 14 residues. The V gene's germline CDR1 is SGHVS and CDR2 FQNEAQ. CDR3 bases: TGTGCCAGCAGCTTAGACAGGGGGTCAGATACGCAGTATTTT. It encodes CASSLDRGSDTQYF.

This rearrangement joins TRBV6-5 to TRBJ2-1; D is unclear. Trimming shortened V by 2 bases and J by 10 bases, and 6 bases separated the two germline ends. CDR1 is MNHEY, CDR2 SVGAGI, per germline. CDR3 length: 11 amino acids. The chain's CDR3 is CASSYLWEQFF. As DNA, the CDR3 is TGTGCCAGCAGTTACCTTTGGGAGCAGTTCTTC.

V is TRBV28 and J is TRBJ1-2, with D possibly being TRBD1 (6 bases). The V and J ends lost 6 bases and 7 bases respectively, with 18 bases between them. CDR3 size: 14 residues. Germline V gives CDR1 MDHEN, CDR2 SYDVKM. As DNA, the CDR3 is TGTGCCAGCAGATCTAACAGGGAGGGGCGTGGCTACACCTTC. Translated: CASRSNREGRGYTF.

This clone has just a few counts. The rearrangement joins TRBV11-2 to TRBJ1-3; D unresolved. Germline V gene data show CDR1 as SGHAT and CDR2 as FQNNGV. Deletions cut 6 bases from V and 1 base from J, with 13 bases between. CDR3 size: 15 residues. The CDR3 here is CASSQIPGSGNTIYF. In nucleotides, the CDR3 is TGTGCCAGCAGTCAAATACCTGGATCTGGAAACACCATATATTTT.

The genes are TRBV28 and TRBJ1-6; D unclear. This CDR3 is 16 amino acids long. Germline assignment: CDR1 MDHEN and CDR2 SYDVKM. V lost 4 bases, J lost 6 bases, and 16 bases lay in between. The CDR3 spells CASSYVLGKSNSPLHF. DNA of the CDR3: TGTGCCAGCAGTTATGTCCTAGGAAAAAGTAATTCACCCCTCCACTTT. The full variable domain, in which reference TRBV28 and TRBJ1-6 provide the parts outside the CDR3, is DVKVTQSSRYLVKRTGEKVFLECVQDMDHENMFWYRQDPGLGLRLIYFSYDVKMKEKGDIPEGYSVSREKKERFSLILESASTNQTSMYLCASSYVLGKSNSPLHFGNGTRLTVT.

This clone was seen many times. The genes are TRBV10-2 and TRBJ2-1; 7 nucleotides agree with TRBD2. The CDR3 is made up of 11 amino acids. Germline CDR1 reads WSHSY; CDR2 reads SAAADI. With 10 bases clipped from V and 7 bases from J, the junction kept 4 bases outside the gene matches. The CDR3 DNA reads as TGCGCCACCATACTAGCGAATGAGCAGTTCTTC. Residues: CATILANEQFF.